These 17 T cell receptor beta chains came from one sample sequenced in a study of molecular identifiers for immune sequencing clone quantification. A single record per CDR3 protein comes from TCRdb applying MiXCR to the PCR reads. The table lists more than 85,000 distinct CDR3 sequences, roughly a third of them singletons, with 4% to 5% in the top ten. Sample: naive CD8+ T cells from blood, with Jurkat cell RNA spiked in. Specified subset: FACS-sorted CD8+CD4-CCR7+CD45RA+ naive T cells. The receptors stem from a human donor in good health. Some libraries in this study had Jurkat cell RNA spiked in.

This clonotype has at least ten counts. This chain links TRBV4-2 with TRBJ2-7; TRBD1 matches at 9 bases. The CDR3 is 16 amino acids. The germline gives CDR1 LGHNA, CDR2 YNFKEQ. The V and J ends lost 1 base and 4 bases, in that order; junction bases with no gene match: 8. The DNA of the CDR3 is TGTGCCAGCAGCCAAGGCCCGGGACAGGGTGCGTACGAGCAGTACTTC. Its protein is CASSQGPGQGAYEQYF.

The rearrangement uses TRBV9 and TRBJ2-7, with TRBD2 as a possible D gene (5 bases). V shed 0 bases and J shed 4 bases, with 8 bases lying between them. The CDR3 runs to 13 residues. Germline V gene lookup returns CDR1 SGDLS and CDR2 YYNGEE. The CDR3 here is CASSVEDSYEQYF. The DNA for the CDR3 is TGTGCCAGCAGCGTAGAGGACTCGTACGAGCAGTACTTC.

This clonotype was seen only once. The chain combines TRBV28 with TRBJ2-3; TRBD2 matches at 11 bases. This CDR3 has 18 amino acids. V dropped 8 bases and J dropped 4; count of bases not matched to a gene: 17. The germline gives CDR1 MDHEN, CDR2 SYDVKM. The CDR3 loop reads CASPPLNSGRARADTQYF. The CDR3, as DNA: TGTGCCAGCCCCCCCTTAAATAGCGGGAGGGCCCGCGCAGATACGCAGTATTTT.

This clonotype appeared a few times. The J gene is TRBJ2-2, the V gene TRBV9; weak D call: TRBD1 (6 bases). V lost 0 bases and J 6 bases, leaving 15 bases between the germline ends. This CDR3 has 16 residues. Germline V gives CDR1 SGDLS, CDR2 YYNGEE. DNA for the CDR3: TGTGCCAGCAGCGTAGCAATCGACAGGACGCCCGGGGAGCTGTTTTTT. It specifies CASSVAIDRTPGELFF.

This clonotype occurred many times. This chain links TRBV7-9 with TRBJ2-3; D is undetermined. The germline V gene encodes CDR1 SEHNR and CDR2 FQNEAQ (reference sequence). The CDR3 is 11 residues long. Trimming pared 3 bases from V and 6 bases from J, leaving 4 bases between. In nucleotides, the CDR3 is TGTGCCAGCAGCTTCCCTGATACGCAGTATTTT. Its protein is CASSFPDTQYF.

This chain links TRBV9 with TRBJ2-3; tentative D call: TRBD1 (6 bases). CDR1 is SGDLS, CDR2 YYNGEE, per germline. The CDR3 totals 16 residues. V lost 4 bases, J lost 2 bases, and 17 bases lay in between. The CDR3 nucleotides are TGTGCCAGCAGCCCCGGGACAACGGGCCACACAGATACGCAGTATTTT. The encoded protein is CASSPGTTGHTDTQYF.

The chain combines TRBV27 with TRBJ2-4; no reliable D call. Germline V lookup: CDR1 MNHEY, CDR2 SMNVEV (reference sequence). The CDR3 runs to 13 residues. V was trimmed by 0 bases and J by 4 bases, leaving 4 bases between them. The CDR3 loop is CASSLSLKNIQYF. CDR3 DNA sequence: TGTGCCAGCAGTTTATCCCTTAAAAACATTCAGTACTTC.

Regarding this clonotype: This could be a read error, since a much larger clone is one nucleotide away. The V gene is TRBV7-6, the J gene TRBJ2-5; no definite D call. CDR1 and CDR2 from the germline V gene are SGHVS and FNYEAQ. This CDR3 is 13 amino acids long. The CDR3 bases are TGTGCCAGCAGCCCTCCATCGCAAGAGACCCAGAACTTC. Residues: CASSPPSQETQNF.

This chain uses TRBV27 with TRBJ1-1; D remains ambiguous. Germline-derived CDR1 and CDR2 are MNHEY and SMNVEV (reference sequence). V lost 5 bases to trimming and J lost 4 bases, with 14 bases between them. This CDR3 has 14 amino acids. This CDR3 reads CASSPLKGLTEAFF. In DNA form, the CDR3 reads TGTGCCAGCAGTCCCCTCAAGGGCCTCACTGAAGCTTTCTTT.

Concerning this clonotype: Since the CDR3 does not end with the conserved phenylalanine or tryptophan, this likely comes from a read error. The rearrangement uses TRBV4-1 and TRBJ1-5, with 8 bases fitting TRBD1. This CDR3 spans 15 amino acids. The junction had 5 bases not matched to a gene; V was cut back by 1 base and J by 6 bases. Germline lookup yields CDR1 MGHRA and CDR2 YSYEKL. Here the CDR3 DNA reads TGCGCCAGCAGCCAAGTCGGACAGGGTTTTCAGCCCCAGCATTCT. Amino acid sequence: CASSQVGQGFQPQHS.

This clonotype was observed a few times. The V and J genes are TRBV19 and TRBJ1-5; the D gene is possibly TRBD1 (6 bases). The CDR3 runs to 12 residues. The V gene's germline CDR1 is LNHDA and CDR2 SQIVND (reference sequence). The V end was cut by 4 bases, the J end by 6 bases, with 7 bases between. The CDR3 is CASSTGAQPQHF. In DNA, the CDR3 is TGTGCCAGTAGTACAGGGGCTCAGCCCCAGCATTTT.

In the case of this clonotype: Possible read error: a much larger clone is one base away. This chain connects TRBV6-2 or TRBV6-3 to TRBJ2-1; D call uncertain. Germline V gives CDR1 MNHEY, CDR2 SVGEGT. V lost 6 bases to trimming and J lost 15 bases, with 15 bases between them. This CDR3 has 11 residues. The CDR3 sequence is CASRYGSPWFF. For the CDR3, the DNA is TGTGCCAGCAGATATGGGTCCCCGTGGTTCTTC.

Comments on this clonotype: One base away lies a much larger clone, so this may be a sequencing read error. The CDR3 reads CASSQFLGGGDTQYF. CDR3 coding DNA: TGTGCCAGCAGCCAGTTCCTCGGCGGGGGAGATACGCAGTATTTT. V gene TRBV14 combines with J gene TRBJ2-3; TRBD2 matches 7 bases. Germline trimming cut 3 bases from V and 5 bases from J; bases unmatched to any gene: 8. Germline lookup yields CDR1 SGHDN and CDR2 FVKESK. There are 15 residues in the CDR3.

This sequence joins TRBV5-3 and TRBJ2-2; D unclear. TRBV5-3 is annotated as an ORF whose role is uncertain. This CDR3 is built from 14 residues. V was trimmed by 8 bases and J by 7 bases, leaving 18 bases between them. This CDR3 is CASSPPVAVGELFF. The CDR3 DNA is TGTGCCAGCAGCCCCCCCGTGGCAGTCGGGGAGCTGTTTTTT.

This clonotype was detected a few times. This rearrangement joins TRBV25-1 to TRBJ2-2, with a tentative D call TRBD1 (5 bases). Trimming stripped 2 bases from V and 6 bases from J, with 16 bases between. This CDR3 has 16 amino acids. CDR1 MGHDK and CDR2 SYGVNS come from the germline V gene. This chain's CDR3 is CASSEPHTGLSGELFF. DNA for the CDR3: TGTGCCAGCAGTGAACCCCATACAGGTCTTTCCGGGGAGCTGTTTTTT.

The CDR3 sequence: CATQGVNQPQHF. CDR3 DNA sequence: TGTGCCACCCAGGGGGTCAATCAGCCCCAGCATTTT. The chain has TRBV6-2 or TRBV6-3 and TRBJ1-5, with 7 bases matching TRBD1. This CDR3 has 12 amino acids. Germline values: CDR1 MNHEY, CDR2 SVGEGT. After removal of 10 bases from V and 3 bases from J, the junction contained 3 bases not matched to a gene.

This clonotype was observed once. The chain employs TRBV11-2 and TRBJ2-1, with TRBD2 matching over 8 bases. The V segment lost 5 bases and the J segment 5 bases; nucleotides outside the gene matches: 8. This CDR3 contains 15 residues. CDR1 SGHAT and CDR2 FQNNGV come from the germline V gene. The chain's CDR3 is CASSAGRAWNNEQFF. The CDR3 DNA reads as TGTGCCAGCAGCGCCGGGAGGGCCTGGAACAATGAGCAGTTCTTC.